What follows are 5 T cell receptor beta chains derived from one specimen sequenced in a study of immune cell composition in non-small cell lung cancer. Sequencing used immunoSEQ multiplex PCR; TCRdb keeps in-frame clones, though not all of them. The data contain 2,000 or so clones, approximately 70% of them seen just once; the ten biggest clones take up 20% to 30%. Sequenced input: lung tumor tissue. These receptors all come from a human donor with non-small cell lung cancer.

V and J are TRBV9 and TRBJ1-1, with a possible D match to TRBD1 (5 bases). Per germline, CDR1 SGDLS and CDR2 YYNGEE. V was clipped by 0 bases and J by 0 bases, with 12 bases between them. This CDR3 has 16 amino acids. The CDR3 reads CASSVDPRQLNTEAFF. CDR3 nucleotide sequence: TGTGCCAGCAGCGTAGATCCAAGACAGCTGAACACTGAAGCTTTCTTT.

Only a few counts were recorded for this clone. V gene TRBV6-5 combines with J gene TRBJ2-1; 10 positions match TRBD2. The ends lost 6 bases at V and 7 bases at J; junction bases unmatched: 9. CDR3 length: 15 residues. Germline V gives CDR1 MNHEY, CDR2 SVGAGI. CDR3 amino acids: CASSPGASGRNEQFF. CDR3 DNA: TGTGCCAGCAGCCCCGGGGCTAGCGGGAGAAATGAGCAGTTCTTC.

The chain recombines TRBV14 with TRBJ2-1; TRBD2 aligns across 12 bases. The germline V gene has CDR1 SGHDN and CDR2 FVKESK. V shed 0 bases and J 7 bases; nucleotides not matched to a gene: 7. The CDR3 is 17 amino acids. The CDR3 DNA reads TGTGCCAGCAGCCAAGATTGGGGACTAGCGGGTGGGAATGAGCAGTTCTTC. Encoded protein: CASSQDWGLAGGNEQFF.

V gene TRBV6-1 combines with J gene TRBJ1-6, with D possibly being TRBD1 (6 bases). The ends were cut back, 6 bases at V and 8 bases at J, with 8 bases in the middle. Germline V CDR1 and CDR2: MNHNS, SASEGT. The CDR3 runs to 12 residues. CDR3 protein: CASRPGDSPLHF. DNA for the CDR3: TGTGCCAGCAGGCCAGGGGATTCACCCCTCCACTTT.

This sequence joins TRBV19 and TRBJ1-3; D perhaps matches TRBD1 (6 bases). Trimming cost V 3 bases and J 5 bases, with 11 bases left between them. CDR1 is LNHDA, CDR2 SQIVND, per germline (reference sequence). The CDR3 is 14 residues long. In nucleotides, the CDR3 is TGTGCCAGTAGTATCGGGCAGGGGCGAAACACCATATATTTT. It is translated as CASSIGQGRNTIYF.